This TCR beta chain was sequenced in a study of blood T cell repertoires in COVID-19. The overall study: Samples came from the United States, Italy and Spain, spanning acute and convalescent COVID-19. The cDNA or gDNA used as material had been derived from T cells, B-cell-depleted T cells, or PBMCs.

In the authors' workflow: Reference gene primer amplification in the assay estimated nucleated cell counts. Only in-frame clones appear in the TCRdb table, and some are missing; sequencing was by immunoSEQ multiplex PCR. The D gene and trimming were derived from the DNA, and the V and J assignments and clone size from that table. The sample records fewer than 250,000 clones, around 80% being singletons. From germline, CDR1 is LGHDT and CDR2 YNNKEL (reference sequence). The V end lost 5 bases, the J end lost 1 base, and 8 bases lay between the germline ends. The CDR3 spans 13 residues. Sequenced input: peripheral blood. The clonotype comes from a man aged 50-59 years with active or convalescent COVID-19. This chain uses TRBV3-1 (or the pseudogene TRBV3-2) with TRBJ1-1; the D is unclear. CDR3 nucleotides: TGTGCCAGCAGCGGTAGCTCGAACACTGAAGCTTTCTTT. Translated, it gives CASSGSSNTEAFF.